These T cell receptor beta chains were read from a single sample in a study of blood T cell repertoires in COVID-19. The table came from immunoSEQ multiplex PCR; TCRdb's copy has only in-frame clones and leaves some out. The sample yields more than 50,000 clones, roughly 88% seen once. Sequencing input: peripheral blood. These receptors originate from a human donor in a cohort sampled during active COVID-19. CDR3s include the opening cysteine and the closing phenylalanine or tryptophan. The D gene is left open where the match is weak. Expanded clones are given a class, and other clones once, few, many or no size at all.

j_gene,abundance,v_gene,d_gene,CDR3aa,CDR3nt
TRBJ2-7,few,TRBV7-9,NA,CASSFATYEQYF,TGTGCCAGCAGCTTCGCGACCTACGAGCAGTACTTC
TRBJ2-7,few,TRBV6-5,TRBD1,CASGPDRGAYEQYF,TGTGCCAGCGGCCCCGACAGGGGCGCCTACGAGCAGTACTTC
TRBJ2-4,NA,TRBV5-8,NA,CASSLAAGENIQYF,TGTGCCAGCAGCTTGGCTGCAGGGGAAAACATTCAGTACTTC
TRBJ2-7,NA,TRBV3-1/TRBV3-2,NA,CASSEPDRYEQYF,TGTGCCAGCAGCGAGCCGGACAGATACGAGCAGTACTTC
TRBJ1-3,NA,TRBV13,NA,CASSLYRGGNTIYF,TGTGCCAGCAGCCTGTATCGAGGAGGAAACACCATATATTTT
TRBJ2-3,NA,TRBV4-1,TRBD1,CASSQKDRAADTQYF,TGCGCCAGCAGCCAGAAGGACAGGGCCGCAGATACGCAGTATTTT
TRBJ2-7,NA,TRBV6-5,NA,CASSLRQGSYEQYF,TGTGCCAGCAGTTTGAGGCAGGGCTCCTACGAGCAGTACTTC
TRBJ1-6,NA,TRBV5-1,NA,CASSLVGTPLPNSPLHF,TGCGCCAGCAGCTTGGTGGGCACGCCTTTGCCTAATTCACCCCTCCACTTT
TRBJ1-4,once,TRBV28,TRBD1,CASSRSGTGFRGEKLFF,TGTGCCAGCAGCCGCTCCGGGACAGGCTTTAGAGGCGAAAAACTGTTTTTT
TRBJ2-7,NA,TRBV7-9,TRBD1,CASSDGTGGAYEQYF,TGTGCCAGCTCCGATGGCACAGGGGGCGCGTACGAGCAGTACTTC
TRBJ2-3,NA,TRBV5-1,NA,CASSLALLETDTQYF,TGCGCCAGCAGCTTGGCCCTGCTTGAGACAGATACGCAGTATTTT
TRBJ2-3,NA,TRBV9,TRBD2,CASSVRLAGGDTQYF,TGTGCCAGCAGCGTAAGACTAGCGGGAGGGGATACGCAGTATTTT
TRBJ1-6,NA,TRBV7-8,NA,CASSLVEGSLLYNSPLHF,TGTGCCAGCAGCTTAGTTGAGGGTTCTCTCCTCTATAATTCACCCCTCCACTTT
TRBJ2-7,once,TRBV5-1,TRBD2,CASSFSPPGLASYEQYF,TGCGCCAGCAGCTTTTCCCCCCCGGGACTAGCGTCGTACGAGCAGTACTTC
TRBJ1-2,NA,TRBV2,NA,CASSVQAIDYYGYTF,TGTGCCAGCAGTGTCCAGGCAATAGATTATTATGGCTACACCTTC
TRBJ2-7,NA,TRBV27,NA,CASSLVGGLNEQYF,TGTGCCAGCAGTTTGGTGGGAGGCCTCAACGAGCAGTACTTC
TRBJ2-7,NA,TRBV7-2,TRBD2,CASSLGGLLNDEQYF,TGTGCCAGCAGCTTAGGGGGACTATTGAACGACGAGCAGTACTTC
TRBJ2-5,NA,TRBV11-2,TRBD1,CASSLVPRGTGQETQYF,TGTGCCAGCAGCTTAGTCCCCCGCGGGACAGGGCAAGAGACCCAGTACTTC
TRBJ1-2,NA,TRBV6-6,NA,CATAGGTSNYGYTF,TGTGCCACCGCGGGAGGGACATCTAACTATGGCTACACCTTC
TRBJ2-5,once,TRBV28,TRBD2,CASSFLAAGRVQETQYF,TGTGCCAGCAGTTTCCTAGCAGCGGGGAGGGTCCAAGAGACCCAGTACTTC
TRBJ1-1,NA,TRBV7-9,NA,CASSFGDTEAFF,TGTGCCAGCAGCTTCGGTGACACTGAAGCTTTCTTT
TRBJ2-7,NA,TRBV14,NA,CASSQEAGHSYEQYF,TGTGCCAGCAGCCAAGAGGCGGGCCACTCCTACGAGCAGTACTTC
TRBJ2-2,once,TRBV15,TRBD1,CATSPGTDTGELFF,TGTGCCACCAGCCCTGGGACAGACACCGGGGAGCTGTTTTTT
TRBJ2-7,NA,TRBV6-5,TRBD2,CASSRGGAPYEQYF,TGTGCCAGCAGTCGCGGGGGGGCCCCCTACGAGCAGTACTTC
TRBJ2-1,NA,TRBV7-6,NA,CASSLVSSEISILFF,TGTGCCAGCAGCTTAGTGTCGAGTGAAATCTCAATTCTGTTCTTC
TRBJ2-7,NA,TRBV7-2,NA,CASSSPPRAGPSEQYF,TGTGCCAGCAGCTCCCCCCCGAGGGCCGGTCCCTCCGAGCAGTACTTC
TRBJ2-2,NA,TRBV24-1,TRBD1,CATSDTTGQARTGELFF,TGTGCCACCAGTGACACCACCGGACAGGCCCGCACCGGGGAGCTGTTTTTT
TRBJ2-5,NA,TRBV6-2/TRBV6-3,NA,CASSSGVVAAGETQYF,TGTGCCAGCAGTTCCGGGGTTGTAGCGGCAGGAGAGACCCAGTACTTC
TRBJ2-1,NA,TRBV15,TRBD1,CATSRPPGQYNEQFF,TGTGCCACCAGCAGGCCCCCGGGACAGTACAATGAGCAGTTCTTC
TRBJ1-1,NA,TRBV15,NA,CATSRARGMNTEAFF,TGTGCCACCAGCAGAGCCCGGGGGATGAACACTGAAGCTTTCTTT
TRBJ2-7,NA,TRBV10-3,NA,CAISEWHSYEQYF,TGTGCCATCAGTGAGTGGCATTCTTACGAGCAGTACTTC
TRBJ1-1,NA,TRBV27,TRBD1,CASSLSGGGLQGAYDSEAFF,TGTGCCAGCAGTTTATCAGGCGGTGGTTTGCAGGGGGCATACGACTCTGAAGCTTTCTTT
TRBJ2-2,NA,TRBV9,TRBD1,CASSPTGANTGELFF,TGTGCCAGCAGCCCAACAGGGGCGAACACCGGGGAGCTGTTTTTT
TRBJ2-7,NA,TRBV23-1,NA,CASSQKPDRIEQYF,TGCGCCAGCAGTCAAAAACCTGACAGAATCGAGCAGTACTTC
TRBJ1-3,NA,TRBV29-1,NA,CSVRDSGNTIYF,TGCAGCGTGCGGGATTCTGGAAACACCATATATTTT
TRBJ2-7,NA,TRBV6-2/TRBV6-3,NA,CASSYGSRLGDEQYF,TGTGCCAGCAGTTACGGATCACGGTTAGGGGACGAGCAGTACTTC
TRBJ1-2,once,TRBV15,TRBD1,CATSGDRGSGYTF,TGTGCCACCAGCGGAGACAGGGGTTCTGGCTACACCTTC
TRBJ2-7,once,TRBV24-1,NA,CATSDSTATYEQYF,TGTGCCACCAGTGATTCAACAGCCACGTACGAGCAGTACTTC
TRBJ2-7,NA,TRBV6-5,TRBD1,CATRQGAYEQYF,TGTGCCACCCGACAGGGGGCATACGAGCAGTACTTC
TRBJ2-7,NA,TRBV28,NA,CASRLGLYEQYF,TGTGCCAGCAGGCTTGGACTGTACGAGCAGTACTTC
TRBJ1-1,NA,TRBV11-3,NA,CASSLGGIAEAFF,TGTGCCAGCAGCTTGGGGGGGATCGCTGAAGCTTTCTTT
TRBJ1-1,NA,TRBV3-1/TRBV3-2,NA,CASSQEQGSESEAFF,TGTGCCAGCAGCCAAGAACAGGGAAGCGAGTCGGAAGCTTTCTTT
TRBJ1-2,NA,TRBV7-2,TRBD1,CASSSHSISSGGIVSYTF,TGTGCCAGCAGCTCCCACAGCATCTCTTCAGGGGGCATTGTGAGCTACACCTTC
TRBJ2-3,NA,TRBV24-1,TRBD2,CATSDSGLAGVADTQYF,TGTGCCACCAGTGATTCGGGACTAGCGGGAGTAGCAGATACGCAGTATTTT
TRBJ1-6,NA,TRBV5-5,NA,CASSLIQNNSPLHF,TGTGCCAGCAGCTTAATACAGAATAATTCACCCCTCCACTTT
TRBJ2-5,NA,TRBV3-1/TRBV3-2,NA,CASSQDLETQYF,TGTGCCAGCAGCCAAGATCTAGAGACCCAGTACTTC
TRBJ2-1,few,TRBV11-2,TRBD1,CASSLLGQGASYNEQFF,TGTGCCAGCAGCCTCCTGGGACAGGGGGCCTCATACAATGAGCAGTTCTTC
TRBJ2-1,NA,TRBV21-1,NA,CASSKNDRGHVNEQFF,TGTGCCAGCAGCAAAAACGACAGGGGGCATGTCAATGAGCAGTTCTTC